The clone carrying this T cell receptor (beta chain) was detected a few times. The data originate from a study of blood T cells in healthy people across ages. Losses at the gene ends were 4 bases for V and 5 bases for J; bases not matched to a gene: 6. CDR1 KGHDR and CDR2 SFDVKD come from the germline V gene. This CDR3 is 16 amino acids long. The authors ran a second PCR of 7 to 11 cycles using a sample-barcoded 5' primer and a J-beta primer mix. Each CDR3 protein gets one entry after TCRdb re-called the 5' RACE reads with MiXCR. The table has some 700,000 distinct CDR3 sequences, 35% to 45% seen once; the top ten hold about 20%.

The chain recombines TRBV24-1 with TRBJ2-3; 12 nucleotides align to TRBD1. This receptor was taken from a woman between 55 and 75 years old in good health. Sequences were obtained from blood. In DNA, the CDR3 is TGTGCCACCAGTGACCCCGGGACAGGGGGCGTAGATACGCAGTATTTT. Translated: CATSDPGTGGVDTQYF.